The 21 T cell receptor beta chains below all came from one sample that was sequenced in a study of cytomegalovirus exposure and HLA in healthy donors. The PCR contained 60 Vbeta and 13 Jbeta primers. TCRdb's copy holds only in-frame clones and misses some; the assay was immunoSEQ multiplex PCR. The table includes over 200,000 clones, 75% to 85% detected once. Sequencing was done on a sample of PBMCs. These receptors were collected from a woman aged 55-70 years in good health and CMV-seropositive.

The rearrangement joins TRBV7-2 to TRBJ1-1; possible D gene TRBD1, 5 bases. Trimming took 4 bases from V and 1 from J, leaving 7 bases between them. The CDR3 is made up of 13 amino acids. CDR1 is SGHTA and CDR2 is FQGNSA in the germline V gene. CDR3 sequence: CASSSQENTEAFF. DNA of the CDR3: TGTGCCAGCAGCTCACAGGAGAACACTGAAGCTTTCTTT.

This sequence joins TRBV6-4 and TRBJ2-1, with a tentative D call TRBD2 (6 bases). Trimming took off 3 bases at V and 4 bases at J, with 10 bases between the two ends. This CDR3 region has 14 residues. Germline CDR1 is MRHNA and CDR2 is SNTAGT. As DNA, the CDR3 is TGTGCCAGCAGTGAGGTGGGGGGTTACAATGAGCAGTTCTTC. Amino acid sequence: CASSEVGGYNEQFF.

The chain is built from TRBV7-9 and TRBJ1-6, with D unresolved. The CDR3 totals 15 residues. V was pared by 1 base and J by 6 bases, with 10 bases between. In germline, CDR1 is SEHNR, CDR2 FQNEAQ (reference sequence). The CDR3 DNA reads TGTGCCAGCAGCTTAGTTGTTCCATTTAATTCACCCCTCCACTTT. Translated, it gives CASSLVVPFNSPLHF.

This sequence joins TRBV6-1 and TRBJ1-5; tentatively, D is TRBD1 (6 bases). From germline, CDR1 is MNHNS and CDR2 SASEGT. This CDR3 comprises 13 residues. Trimming stripped 5 bases from V and 4 bases from J, with 9 bases between. CDR3 bases: TGTGCCAGCAGTTTCCAGGGGAATCAGCCCCAGCATTTT. Translated, it gives CASSFQGNQPQHF.

V and J are TRBV7-2 and TRBJ2-2; 11 bases line up with TRBD2. Trimming at V came to 5 bases and at J to 4 bases, leaving 3 bases not matched to a gene. This CDR3 comprises 15 residues. Germline V gene sequence: CDR1 SGHTA, CDR2 FQGNSA. The CDR3 DNA reads TGTGCCAGCAGCCTGACTAGCGGGGTCACCGGGGAGCTGTTTTTT. Amino acid sequence: CASSLTSGVTGELFF.

The chain carries TRBV11-1 and TRBJ2-1; TRBD2 aligns across 12 bases. J gave up 9 bases and V 5 bases, and 8 bases lay outside the gene matches. Germline-derived CDR1 and CDR2 are SGHAT and FQDESV (reference sequence). This CDR3 has 15 residues. The CDR3 loop reads CASSPPSGGASEQFF. The CDR3 DNA reads as TGTGCCAGCAGCCCCCCTAGCGGGGGGGCCTCTGAGCAGTTCTTC.

The gene calls are TRBV5-4 and TRBJ1-2; the D is unclear. Deletions cut 2 bases from V and 4 bases from J, with 12 bases between. This CDR3 comprises 14 residues. CDR1 is SGHNT, CDR2 YYREEE, per germline (reference sequence). The CDR3 reads CASSFGNSVYGYTF. The CDR3 bases are TGTGCCAGCAGCTTCGGGAACTCGGTCTATGGCTACACCTTC.

This clone was observed a single time. The germline gene is not matched at one end of the junction; a read error may be the cause. V is TRBV19 and J is TRBJ1-1; no definite D call. CDR3 length: 13 residues. Germline values: CDR1 LNHDA, CDR2 SQIVND (reference sequence). The CDR3 sequence: CASSLDLFTEAFF. As DNA, the CDR3 is TGTGCCAGTAGTTTAGATCTTTTCACTGAAGCTTTCTTT.

The rearrangement uses TRBV27 and TRBJ2-7; D is possibly TRBD1 (6 bases). The CDR3 length is 16 residues. CDR1 and CDR2 (germline): MNHEY, SMNVEV (reference sequence). V dropped 9 bases and J dropped 2 bases, with 23 bases sitting between them. CDR3 loop: CASYRYSGQGTYEQYF. The CDR3 DNA reads as TGTGCCAGTTACCGTTACTCCGGGCAGGGGACCTACGAGCAGTACTTC.

This chain links TRBV18 with TRBJ2-1; 11 bases map to TRBD2. Germline V gives CDR1 KGHSH, CDR2 LQKENI. The V gene end was trimmed by 4 bases and the J gene end by 4 bases; junction bases not matched to a gene: 6. This CDR3 comprises 16 residues. The CDR3 coding sequence is TGTGCCAGCTCACTCGCCGGGACTAGCGGTTACAATGAGCAGTTCTTC. Translating gives CASSLAGTSGYNEQFF.

This clone was recorded a few times. The chain recombines TRBV7-8 with TRBJ1-1; D ambiguous. Germline V gene data show CDR1 as SGHVS and CDR2 as FQNEAQ. The V end lost 5 bases, the J end lost 4 bases, and 17 bases lay between the germline ends. This CDR3 has 15 amino acids. CDR3: CASSPITRVATEAFF. The CDR3, as DNA: TGTGCCAGCAGCCCAATAACGAGGGTGGCCACTGAAGCTTTCTTT.

This chain links TRBV5-1 with TRBJ2-1, with 10 bases identical to TRBD1. The CDR3 has 15 residues. With 2 bases clipped from V and 9 bases from J, the junction kept 8 bases outside the gene matches. Germline assignment: CDR1 SGHRS and CDR2 YFSETQ. The CDR3 here is CASSFRDRGSGEQFF. In DNA, the CDR3 is TGCGCCAGCAGCTTCCGGGACAGGGGTTCAGGTGAGCAGTTCTTC.

This clone was counted only a few times. Sequence at one end of the junction differs from germline and may be a read error. Written as DNA, the CDR3 is TGTGCCAGCAGTTACTCGACGTCAGGGGATGAGAGAAAAACTGTTTTT. This gives the protein CASSYSTSGDERKTVF. V gene TRBV6-6 combines with J gene TRBJ1-4, with a weak D call TRBD1 (6 bases). Germline CDR1 MNHNY, CDR2 SVGAGI (reference sequence). The CDR3 is 16 residues long.

The V and J genes are TRBV7-9 and TRBJ1-4; perhaps TRBD1 as D (6 bases). Between the trimmed V and J ends, which lost 5 bases and 8 bases, there was a span of 18 bases. In germline, CDR1 is SEHNR, CDR2 FQNEAQ (reference sequence). The CDR3 loop spans 15 amino acids. The CDR3 reads CASSGRGGAREKLFF. CDR3 sequence (DNA): TGTGCCAGCAGCGGCCGTGGGGGGGCGCGAGAAAAACTGTTTTTT.

The chain uses TRBV29-1 and TRBJ1-2; D unresolved. Germline V gives CDR1 SQVTM, CDR2 ANQGSEA. The CDR3 sequence is 12 residues long. V was trimmed by 5 bases and J by 5 bases, leaving 12 bases between them. In DNA form, the CDR3 reads TGCAGCGTTTCCATTGGGGAGTATGGCTACACCTTC. Translating gives CSVSIGEYGYTF.

The chain is built from TRBV14 and TRBJ1-2; TRBD1 matches 10 bases. The CDR3 is 14 residues long. Germline V gives CDR1 SGHDN, CDR2 FVKESK. V dropped 6 bases and J dropped 4; count of bases not matched to a gene: 5. The CDR3 loop reads CASRGTGDFYGYTF. The CDR3 coding sequence is TGTGCCAGCAGGGGGACAGGGGACTTCTATGGCTACACCTTC. The whole variable domain, filled in from reference TRBV14 and TRBJ1-2, reads EAGVTQFPSHSVIEKGQTVTLRCDPISGHDNLYWYRRVMGKEIKFLLHFVKESKQDESGMPNNRFLAERTGGTYSTLKVQPAELEDSGVYFCASRGTGDFYGYTFGSGTRLTVV.

The chain has TRBV7-9 and TRBJ2-5, with D possibly matching TRBD2 (5 bases). Germline loops: CDR1 SEHNR, CDR2 FQNEAQ (reference sequence). The CDR3 length is 14 residues. The ends were cut back, 7 bases at V and 1 base at J, with 13 bases in the middle. The CDR3 DNA follows: TGTGCCAGCACCGTCCGGACTGGCCAAGAGACCCAGTACTTC. This codes for CASTVRTGQETQYF.

V usage is TRBV5-4 and J usage is TRBJ2-2; tentative D call: TRBD2 (5 bases). The V end lost 0 bases, the J end lost 7 bases, and 10 bases lay between the germline ends. Germline assignment: CDR1 SGHNT and CDR2 YYREEE (reference sequence). This CDR3 has 14 residues. CDR3 bases: TGTGCCAGCAGCTTGGATCCTGCGGGCGGGGAGCTGTTTTTT. This codes for CASSLDPAGGELFF.

This clone has just a few counts. This rearrangement joins TRBV28 to TRBJ1-1; D might be TRBD1 (6 bases). The germline V and J ends were trimmed by 6 bases and 5 bases, with 19 bases remaining between them. CDR1 is MDHEN, CDR2 SYDVKM, per germline. This CDR3 region has 15 residues. CDR3: CASSRPGTKRTEAFF. The DNA for the CDR3 is TGTGCCAGCAGCCGCCCCGGGACAAAAAGGACTGAAGCTTTCTTT.

The V call is TRBV7-6, the J call TRBJ2-1, with a weak D call TRBD2 (5 bases). Germline CDR1 SGHVS, CDR2 FNYEAQ. Trimming removed 5 bases at V and 4 bases at J, with 9 bases between. The CDR3 totals 13 residues. Here the CDR3 reads CASSRGSYNEQFF. The CDR3 nucleotides read TGTGCCAGCAGCAGAGGGAGTTACAATGAGCAGTTCTTC.

In DNA form, the CDR3 reads TGTGCCAGCAAGTGGCGGACAGAGGGCGAGCAGTACTTC. The encoded protein is CASKWRTEGEQYF. The V gene is TRBV2, the J gene TRBJ2-7, with a weak D call TRBD1 (6 bases). There are 13 residues in the CDR3. V dropped 7 bases and J dropped 6 bases, with 16 bases sitting between them. Germline V CDR1 and CDR2: SNHLY, FYNNEI.